These 10 T cell receptor beta chains came from one sample sequenced in a study of naive and memory T cell subsets. Findings of the study overall: A few larger clonotypes appeared in naive repertoires, especially CD8, possibly memory cells re-expressing CD45RA.

Two oligonucleotides, mixed equimolar, formed the beta constant-region primer covering TRBC1 and TRBC2. Nested alpha and beta constant-region primers with the SP2 primer drove four PCR rounds on ligated cDNA. A single record per CDR3 protein comes from TCRdb applying MiXCR to the UMI-ligation and nested PCR reads. In the table there are around 160,000 distinct CDR3 sequences, over 20% of which are singletons. Their antigen targets remain unknown. The sample comprised naive CD4+ T cells from blood. Receptor source: a human donor in good health.

The chain has TRBV6-2 or TRBV6-3 and TRBJ2-7; 10 nucleotides match TRBD2. The CDR3 loop spans 13 amino acids. Germline V CDR1 and CDR2: MNHEY, SVGEGT. V lost 9 bases to trimming and J lost 0 bases; unmatched junction nucleotides: 2. The CDR3: CASASGSSYEQYF. The CDR3 bases are TGTGCCAGTGCTAGCGGGAGCTCCTACGAGCAGTACTTC.

This clonotype was seen only a few times. The chain is built from TRBV5-5 and TRBJ1-1; tentative D call: TRBD1 (5 bases). The CDR3 loop spans 14 amino acids. The ends were cut back, 4 bases at V and 11 bases at J, with 21 bases in the middle. Germline V gives CDR1 SGHKS, CDR2 YYEKEE (reference sequence). CDR3 protein: CASSLGDSAPDAFF. In nucleotides, the CDR3 is TGTGCCAGCAGCCTTGGGGACTCCGCCCCGGACGCTTTCTTT.

The V call is TRBV6-5, the J call TRBJ2-3; 9 bases map to TRBD1. J lost 4 bases, V lost 2 bases, and 13 bases had no gene match. There are 18 residues in the CDR3. Germline CDR1 reads MNHEY; CDR2 reads SVGAGI. The CDR3 DNA reads TGTGCCAGCAGTTACCGTAAACAACGACAGGGGGAATCAGATACGCAGTATTTT. Translation gives CASSYRKQRQGESDTQYF.

This clonotype was seen a few times. The rearrangement joins TRBV5-1 to TRBJ2-1; D might be TRBD2 (6 bases). This CDR3 has 15 amino acids. Germline V CDR1 and CDR2: SGHRS, YFSETQ. Trimming left V 0 bases short and J 2 bases short, with 9 bases between. CDR3 sequence reads: CASSLDLAPYNEQFF. The DNA for the CDR3 is TGCGCCAGCAGCTTGGATCTAGCGCCCTACAATGAGCAGTTCTTC.

The chain joins TRBV30 to TRBJ2-3, with 9 bases aligning to TRBD1. CDR1 GTSNPN and CDR2 SVGIG come from the germline V gene (reference sequence). The CDR3 is 14 amino acids. The ends lost 7 bases at V and 3 bases at J; junction bases unmatched: 8. The CDR3 is CALNRGPGTDTQYF. The DNA for the CDR3 is TGTGCCTTAAACAGGGGGCCCGGAACAGATACGCAGTATTTT.

The chain recombines TRBV20-1 with TRBJ1-5, with no clear D. Trimming removed 6 bases at V and 8 bases at J, with 29 bases between. The CDR3 runs to 17 residues. The germline V gene encodes CDR1 DFQATT and CDR2 SNEGSKA (reference sequence). CDR3 DNA sequence: TGCAGTGCCCTAGCGCCCCGAGTGGGTGAAGGGTTGAAGCCCCAGCATTTT. Translating it yields CSALAPRVGEGLKPQHF.

CDR3 residues: CASSDLRGSGYGANEQFF. CDR3 in DNA: TGTGCCAGCAGCGATTTACGGGGTAGCGGTTATGGAGCCAATGAGCAGTTCTTC. V gene TRBV7-9 combines with J gene TRBJ2-1; a possible D gene is TRBD2 (6 bases). Germline CDR1 is SEHNR and CDR2 is FQNEAQ (reference sequence). CDR3 length: 18 residues. The V and J ends lost 5 bases and 6 bases respectively, with 26 bases between them. Combining the CDR3 with reference TRBV7-9 and TRBJ2-1 gives the whole variable domain DTGVSQNPRHKITKRGQNVTFRCDPISEHNRLYWYRQTLGQGPEFLTYFQNEAQLEKSRLLSDRFSAERPKGSFSTLEIQRTEQGDSAMYLCASSDLRGSGYGANEQFFGPGTRLTVL.

This clonotype was counted between two and nine times. The chain employs TRBV11-1 and TRBJ2-7, with a possible D match to TRBD2 (6 bases). From germline, CDR1 is SGHAT and CDR2 FQDESV (reference sequence). The CDR3 runs 14 residues. The germline V and J ends were trimmed by 6 bases and 6 bases, with 18 bases remaining between them. The CDR3 is CASSQNGEVGEQYF. DNA of the CDR3: TGTGCCAGCAGTCAAAATGGGGAGGTTGGCGAGCAGTACTTC.

The rearrangement uses TRBV4-1 and TRBJ2-3; a possible D gene is TRBD1 (6 bases). Trimming pared 4 bases from V and 2 bases from J, leaving 10 bases between. CDR1 and CDR2 from the germline V gene are MGHRA and YSYEKL. The CDR3 is made up of 14 amino acids. DNA of the CDR3: TGCGCCAGCAGCCCGGACAGAACCACAGATACGCAGTATTTT. It is translated as CASSPDRTTDTQYF.

In its sample, this clonotype was seen many times. The chain is built from TRBV29-1 and TRBJ2-3, with D unclear. Trimming stripped 3 bases from V and 1 base from J, with 5 bases between. The CDR3 is 12 residues long. Per the germline V gene, CDR1 is SQVTM and CDR2 is ANQGSEA. As DNA, the CDR3 is TGCAGCGTTGATAAGGGCACAGATACGCAGTATTTT. Translating gives CSVDKGTDTQYF.